This T cell receptor (beta chain) originates from a study of T cells after posttransplantation cyclophosphamide. Germline assignment: CDR1 MNHEY and CDR2 SVGAGI. This CDR3 region has 15 residues. V was clipped by 6 bases and J by 8 bases, with 19 bases between them. Clones were read by immunoSEQ multiplex PCR, and TCRdb kept only the in-frame ones, dropping some. The sample has about 20,000 clones, less than 99% seen once; the top ten hold less than 0.2%. Worth noting for this clone: What it binds is unknown.

Cells defined as naive were viable CD3+CD4+ or CD3+CD8+ and CCR7+CD45RA+CD45RO-CD95-CD27+CD28+. Peripheral blood was collected from the related graft donor on the marrow donation day. Study-wide points: Recipient CMV seropositivity and CMV reactivation strongly tracked TRB clonality. Donor CD8+ memory clones often dominated recipient blood repertoires at later times.

Sequenced input: naive CD4+ T cells sorted from PBMCs. The chain uses TRBV6-5 and TRBJ1-4; TRBD1 might be the D (6 bases). This TCR was sampled from a man between 40 and 49 years old in good health, CMV-negative, and a related stem cell transplant donor. CDR3 residues: CASRPVQGSREKLFF. CDR3 nucleotide sequence: TGTGCCAGCAGGCCAGTACAGGGCTCTAGGGAAAAACTGTTTTTT.